This T cell receptor beta chain was captured in a study of OX40 agonist ivuxolimab in advanced cancers. Overall study: Patients got intravenous ivuxolimab at 0.01 to 10 mg/kg every 2 weeks.

TCRdb keeps only in-frame clones here, not all; method: immunoSEQ multiplex PCR. The sample contains more than 65,000 clones, around four fifths of which appear only once. The TCR sequence derives from an adult with an advanced solid tumor such as melanoma, head and neck, liver or kidney cancer. This specimen was CD4+ or CD8+ T cells sorted from blood, taken in a trial of the OX40 agonist ivuxolimab.

CDR3 loop: CASSLISSSNEQFF. The DNA for the CDR3 is TGTGCCAGCAGCTTAATTAGTTCGTCCAATGAGCAGTTCTTC. This chain links TRBV7-9 with TRBJ2-1; D remains unclear. Germline lookup yields CDR1 SEHNR and CDR2 FQNEAQ (reference sequence). The CDR3 covers 14 residues. V was pared by 2 bases and J by 6 bases, with 11 bases between.